This TCR beta chain was identified in a study of patients and donors after allogeneic stem cell transplantation. TCRdb re-derived calls from the RT-PCR reads in MiXCR, one entry per CDR3 protein. This sample yields about a million distinct CDR3 sequences, of which 15% to 20% are seen a single time; around 6% belongs to the top ten. This CDR3 is built from 14 residues. V lost 4 bases to trimming and J lost 4 bases, with 15 bases between them. Per germline, CDR1 SQVTM and CDR2 ANQGSEA. This clonotype was seen ten or more times. The sequencing sample was made of blood, either unsorted or a sorted T cell fraction (not recorded which). The chain combines TRBV29-1 with TRBJ2-3, with D possibly being TRBD2 (5 bases). The clonotype was recovered from a human donor who was either an allogeneic HSCT recipient or a stem cell or donor lymphocyte infusion donor (not recorded which). It is not recorded whose cells these are; they may come from a transplant donor. The CDR3 sequence is CSVVSVVGPDTQYF. CDR3 coding DNA: TGCAGCGTTGTTAGCGTCGTGGGCCCAGATACGCAGTATTTT.